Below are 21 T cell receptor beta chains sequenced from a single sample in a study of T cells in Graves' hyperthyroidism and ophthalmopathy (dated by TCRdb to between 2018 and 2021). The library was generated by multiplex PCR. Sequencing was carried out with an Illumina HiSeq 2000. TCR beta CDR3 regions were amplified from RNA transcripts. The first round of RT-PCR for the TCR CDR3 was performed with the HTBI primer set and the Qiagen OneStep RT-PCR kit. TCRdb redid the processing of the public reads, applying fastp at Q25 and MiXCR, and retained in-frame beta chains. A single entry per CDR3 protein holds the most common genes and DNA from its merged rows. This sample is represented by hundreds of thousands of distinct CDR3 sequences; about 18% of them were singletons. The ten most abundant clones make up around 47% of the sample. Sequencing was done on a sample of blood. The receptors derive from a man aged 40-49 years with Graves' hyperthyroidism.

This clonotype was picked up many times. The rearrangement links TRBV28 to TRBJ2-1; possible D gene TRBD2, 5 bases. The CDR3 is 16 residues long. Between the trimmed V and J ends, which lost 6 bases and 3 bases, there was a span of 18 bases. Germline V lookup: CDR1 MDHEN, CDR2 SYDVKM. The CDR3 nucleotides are TGTGCCAGCAGACCCCCGGGGATTAGCAGCTACAATGAGCAGTTCTTC. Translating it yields CASRPPGISSYNEQFF.

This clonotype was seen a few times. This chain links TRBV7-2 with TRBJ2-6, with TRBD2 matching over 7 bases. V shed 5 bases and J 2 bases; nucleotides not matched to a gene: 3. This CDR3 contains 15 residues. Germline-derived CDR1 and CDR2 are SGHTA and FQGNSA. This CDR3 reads CASSPGGTGANVLTF. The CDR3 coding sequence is TGTGCCAGCAGCCCCGGGGGGACTGGGGCCAACGTCCTGACTTTC.

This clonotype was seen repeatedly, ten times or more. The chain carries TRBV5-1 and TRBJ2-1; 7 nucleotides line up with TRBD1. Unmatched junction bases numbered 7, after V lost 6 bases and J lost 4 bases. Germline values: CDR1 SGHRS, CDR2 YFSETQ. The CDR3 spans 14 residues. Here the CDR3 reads CASTSGTAYNEQFF. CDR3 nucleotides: TGCGCCAGCACCTCCGGGACAGCGTACAATGAGCAGTTCTTC.

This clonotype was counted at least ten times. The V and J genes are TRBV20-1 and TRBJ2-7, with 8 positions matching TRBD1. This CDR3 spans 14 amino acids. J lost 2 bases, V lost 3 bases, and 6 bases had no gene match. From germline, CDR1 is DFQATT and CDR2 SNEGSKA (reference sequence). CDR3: CSARDRVGTYEQYF. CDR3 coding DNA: TGCAGTGCTAGGGACAGGGTAGGCACCTACGAGCAGTACTTC.

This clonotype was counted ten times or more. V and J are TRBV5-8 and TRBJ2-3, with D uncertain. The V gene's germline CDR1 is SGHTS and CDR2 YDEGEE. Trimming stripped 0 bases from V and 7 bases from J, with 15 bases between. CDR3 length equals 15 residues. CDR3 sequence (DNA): TGTGCCAGCAGCTTGGCCGCTCGTAGGTATAATACGCAGTATTTT. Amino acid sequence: CASSLAARRYNTQYF. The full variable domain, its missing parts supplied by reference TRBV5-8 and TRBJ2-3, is EAGVTQSPTHLIKTRGQQATLRCSPISGHTSVYWYQQALGLGLQFLLWYDEGEERNRGNFPPRFSGRQFPNYSSELNVNALELEDSALYLCASSLAARRYNTQYFGPGTRLTVL.

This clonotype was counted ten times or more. The CDR3 protein is CATSDPLVQETQYF. The CDR3 coding sequence is TGTGCCACCAGTGACCCATTAGTACAAGAGACCCAGTACTTC. The chain uses TRBV24-1 and TRBJ2-5; D is undetermined. Trimming removed 4 bases at V and 2 bases at J, with 10 bases between. CDR3 length: 14 amino acids. Germline V gene sequence: CDR1 KGHDR, CDR2 SFDVKD.

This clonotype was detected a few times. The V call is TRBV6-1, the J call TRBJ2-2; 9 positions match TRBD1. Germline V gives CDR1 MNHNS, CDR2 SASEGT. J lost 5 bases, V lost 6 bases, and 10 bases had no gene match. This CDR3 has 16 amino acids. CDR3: CASSYNRGPGTGELFF. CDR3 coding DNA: TGTGCCAGCAGCTATAACAGGGGGCCGGGAACCGGGGAGCTGTTTTTT.

CDR3 in DNA: TGTGCCAGCAGCTTAGGTCGGGCCTCGTTCGAGCAGTACTTC. It is translated as CASSLGRASFEQYF. The chain joins TRBV7-6 to TRBJ2-7; D unresolved. V lost 1 base, J lost 6 bases, and 13 bases lay in between. The germline V gene has CDR1 SGHVS and CDR2 FNYEAQ. The CDR3 runs to 14 residues.

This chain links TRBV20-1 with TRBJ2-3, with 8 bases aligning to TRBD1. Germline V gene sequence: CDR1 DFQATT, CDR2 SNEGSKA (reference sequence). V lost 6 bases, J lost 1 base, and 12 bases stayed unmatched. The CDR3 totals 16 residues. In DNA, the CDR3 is TGCAGTGCGCCACCCCTGACAGGGGTGGGCACAGATACGCAGTATTTT. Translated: CSAPPLTGVGTDTQYF.

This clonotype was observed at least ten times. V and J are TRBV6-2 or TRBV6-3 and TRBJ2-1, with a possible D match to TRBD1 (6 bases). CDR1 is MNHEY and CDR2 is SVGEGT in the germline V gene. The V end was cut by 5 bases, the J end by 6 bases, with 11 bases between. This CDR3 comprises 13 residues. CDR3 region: CASSIRGPNEQFF. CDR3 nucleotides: TGTGCCAGCAGTATCAGGGGCCCCAATGAGCAGTTCTTC.

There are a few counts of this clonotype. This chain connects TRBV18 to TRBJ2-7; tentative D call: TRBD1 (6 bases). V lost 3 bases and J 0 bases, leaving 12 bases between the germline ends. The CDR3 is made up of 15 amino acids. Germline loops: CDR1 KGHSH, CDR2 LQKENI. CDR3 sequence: CASSPSDRRSYEQYF. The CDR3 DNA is TGTGCCAGCTCACCTAGTGACAGGCGCTCCTACGAGCAGTACTTC.

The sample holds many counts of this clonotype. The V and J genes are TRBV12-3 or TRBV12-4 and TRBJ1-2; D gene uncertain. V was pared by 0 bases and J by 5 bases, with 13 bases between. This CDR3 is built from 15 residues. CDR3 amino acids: CASSLAAREAYGYTF. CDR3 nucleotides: TGTGCCAGCAGTTTAGCAGCCCGAGAAGCTTATGGCTACACCTTC.

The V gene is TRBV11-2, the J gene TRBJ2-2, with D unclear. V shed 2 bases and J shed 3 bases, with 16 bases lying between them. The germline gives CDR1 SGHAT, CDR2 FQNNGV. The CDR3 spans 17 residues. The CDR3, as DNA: TGTGCCAGCAGCTTATTTAGGCCCATCGGATACACCGGGGAGCTGTTTTTT. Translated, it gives CASSLFRPIGYTGELFF.

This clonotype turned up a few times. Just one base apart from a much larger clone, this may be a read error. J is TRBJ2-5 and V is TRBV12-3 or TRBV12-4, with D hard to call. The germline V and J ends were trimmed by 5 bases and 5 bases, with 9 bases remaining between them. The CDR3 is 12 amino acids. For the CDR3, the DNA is TGTGCCAGCAGTCTTCGTCCGGAGACCCAGTACTTC. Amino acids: CASSLRPETQYF.

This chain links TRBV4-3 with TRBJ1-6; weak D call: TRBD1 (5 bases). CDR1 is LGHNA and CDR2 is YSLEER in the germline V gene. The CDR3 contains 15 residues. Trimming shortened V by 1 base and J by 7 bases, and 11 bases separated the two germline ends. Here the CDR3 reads CASSQVTGRNSPLHF. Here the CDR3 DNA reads TGCGCCAGCAGCCAAGTAACAGGCCGGAATTCACCCCTCCACTTT.

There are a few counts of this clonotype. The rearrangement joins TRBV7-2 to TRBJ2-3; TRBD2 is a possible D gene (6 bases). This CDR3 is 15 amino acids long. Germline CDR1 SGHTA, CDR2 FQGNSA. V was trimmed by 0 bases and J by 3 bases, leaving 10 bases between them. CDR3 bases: TGTGCCAGCAGCTTAGCTGCGGGAACAACAGATACGCAGTATTTT. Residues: CASSLAAGTTDTQYF.

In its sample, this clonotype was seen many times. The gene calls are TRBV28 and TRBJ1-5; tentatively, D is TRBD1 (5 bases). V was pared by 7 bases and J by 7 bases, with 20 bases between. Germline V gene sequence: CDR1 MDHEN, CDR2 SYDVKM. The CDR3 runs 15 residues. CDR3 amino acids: CASNTLAGGRQPQHF. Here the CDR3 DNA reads TGTGCCAGCAACACCTTGGCGGGGGGACGGCAGCCCCAGCATTTT.

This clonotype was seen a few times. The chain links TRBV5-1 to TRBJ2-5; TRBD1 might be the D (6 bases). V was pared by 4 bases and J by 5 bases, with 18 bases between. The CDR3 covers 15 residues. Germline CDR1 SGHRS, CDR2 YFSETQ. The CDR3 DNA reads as TGCGCCAGCAGCCCAGGGGACGATGGACGGGAGACCCAGTACTTC. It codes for CASSPGDDGRETQYF.

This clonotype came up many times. CDR3 loop: CASSLEAGFTEAFF. CDR3 bases: TGTGCCAGCAGCTTGGAGGCAGGCTTCACTGAAGCTTTCTTT. The chain carries TRBV5-4 and TRBJ1-1; D unclear. From germline, CDR1 is SGHNT and CDR2 YYREEE (reference sequence). Trimming left V 0 bases short and J 4 bases short, with 10 bases between. This CDR3 is built from 14 residues.

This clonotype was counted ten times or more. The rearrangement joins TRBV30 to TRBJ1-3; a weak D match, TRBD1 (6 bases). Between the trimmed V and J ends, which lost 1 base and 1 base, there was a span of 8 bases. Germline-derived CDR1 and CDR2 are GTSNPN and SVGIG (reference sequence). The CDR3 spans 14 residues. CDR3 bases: TGTGCCTGGAGTGCTGGACAGTCTGGAAACACCATATATTTT. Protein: CAWSAGQSGNTIYF. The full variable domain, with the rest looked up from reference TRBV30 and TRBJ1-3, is SQTIHQWPATLVQPVGSPLSLECTVEGTSNPNLYWYRQAAGRGLQLLFYSVGIGQISSEVPQNLSASRPQDRQFILSSKKLLLSDSGFYLCAWSAGQSGNTIYFGEGSWLTVV.

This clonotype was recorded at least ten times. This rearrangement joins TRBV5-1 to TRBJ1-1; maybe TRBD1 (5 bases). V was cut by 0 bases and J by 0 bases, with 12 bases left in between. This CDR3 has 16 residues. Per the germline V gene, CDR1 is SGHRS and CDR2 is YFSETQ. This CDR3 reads CASSLAPQDMNTEAFF. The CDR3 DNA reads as TGCGCCAGCAGCTTGGCCCCACAGGACATGAACACTGAAGCTTTCTTT.